Given below is one T cell receptor (beta chain) in context. This sample was taken from a study of T cells in Graves' hyperthyroidism and ophthalmopathy. The source material, RNA transcripts, was used to amplify TCR beta CDR3 regions. TCR CDR3 regions were first amplified by RT-PCR with HTBI primers. TCRdb re-called the multiplex PCR reads with MiXCR, one entry per CDR3 protein. The table records about 660,000 distinct CDR3 sequences, roughly 46% of them present only once. Germline values: CDR1 SNHLY, CDR2 FYNNEI. The CDR3 runs to 14 residues. J was trimmed by 5 bases and V by 7 bases; bases with no gene match: 6.

The chain links TRBV2 to TRBJ1-5, with 9 bases fitting TRBD1. The clonotype originates from an adult man with Graves' disease, either hyperthyroidism or ophthalmopathy (not recorded which). The specimen sequenced was peripheral blood or thyroid tissue (not recorded which). CDR3 in DNA: TGTGCCAGCACCGGGACAGGGTCCCATCAGCCCCAGCATTTT. It codes for CASTGTGSHQPQHF.